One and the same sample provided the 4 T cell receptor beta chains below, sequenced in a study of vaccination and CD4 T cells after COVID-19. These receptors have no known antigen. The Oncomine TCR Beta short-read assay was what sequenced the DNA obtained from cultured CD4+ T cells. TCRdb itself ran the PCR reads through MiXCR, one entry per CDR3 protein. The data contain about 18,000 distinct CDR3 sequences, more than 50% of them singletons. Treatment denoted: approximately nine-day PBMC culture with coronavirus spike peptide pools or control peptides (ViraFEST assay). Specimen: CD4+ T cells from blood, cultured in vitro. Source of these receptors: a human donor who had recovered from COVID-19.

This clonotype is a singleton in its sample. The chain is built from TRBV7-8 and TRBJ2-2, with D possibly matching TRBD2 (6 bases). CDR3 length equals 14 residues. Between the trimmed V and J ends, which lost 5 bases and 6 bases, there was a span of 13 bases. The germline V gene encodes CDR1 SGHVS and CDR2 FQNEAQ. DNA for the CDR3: TGTGCCAGCAGCATAGATGGGGGGTCCGGGGAGCTGTTTTTT. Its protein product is CASSIDGGSGELFF.

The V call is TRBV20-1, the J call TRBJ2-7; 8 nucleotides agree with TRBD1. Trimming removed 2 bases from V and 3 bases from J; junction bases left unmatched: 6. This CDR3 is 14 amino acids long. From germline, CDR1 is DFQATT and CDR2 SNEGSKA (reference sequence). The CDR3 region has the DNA TGCAGTGCTAGATCCCGGACAGGGAGCTACGAGCAGTACTTC. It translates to CSARSRTGSYEQYF.

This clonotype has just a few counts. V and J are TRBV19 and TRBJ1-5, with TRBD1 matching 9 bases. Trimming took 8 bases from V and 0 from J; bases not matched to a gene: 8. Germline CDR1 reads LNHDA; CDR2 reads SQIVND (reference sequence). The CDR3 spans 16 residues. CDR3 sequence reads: CASCRSDRGSNQPQHF. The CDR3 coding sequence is TGTGCCAGTTGCCGTTCGGACAGGGGTAGCAATCAGCCCCAGCATTTT.

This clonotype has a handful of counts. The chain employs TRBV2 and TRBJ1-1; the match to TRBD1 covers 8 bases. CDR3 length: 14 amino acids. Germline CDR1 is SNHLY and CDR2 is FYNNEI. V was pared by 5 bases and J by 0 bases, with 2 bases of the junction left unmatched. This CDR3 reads CASSQGALNTEAFF. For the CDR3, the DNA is TGTGCCAGCAGTCAGGGGGCTTTGAACACTGAAGCTTTCTTT.